This entry is about one T cell receptor beta chain. The entry originates in a study of shared clonotypes between healthy human individuals. Some clones are missing from TCRdb's copy, which holds only in-frame ones; the method was immunoSEQ multiplex PCR. Here the sample spans 1.6 million or so clones, about 98.5% being singletons. This CDR3 is built from 13 residues. Germline V CDR1 and CDR2: SGDLS, YYNGEE. V shed 1 base and J shed 7 bases, with 11 bases lying between them. The chain links TRBV9 to TRBJ1-2; D uncertain. This sequence was found in a young man in good health. What was sequenced was naive CD4+ T cells sorted from blood. Sample subset: CD45RA+ positively selected. The CDR3 DNA follows: TGTGCCAGCAGCGTAAGCAGGATGGGTGGCTACACCTTC. This encodes CASSVSRMGGYTF.